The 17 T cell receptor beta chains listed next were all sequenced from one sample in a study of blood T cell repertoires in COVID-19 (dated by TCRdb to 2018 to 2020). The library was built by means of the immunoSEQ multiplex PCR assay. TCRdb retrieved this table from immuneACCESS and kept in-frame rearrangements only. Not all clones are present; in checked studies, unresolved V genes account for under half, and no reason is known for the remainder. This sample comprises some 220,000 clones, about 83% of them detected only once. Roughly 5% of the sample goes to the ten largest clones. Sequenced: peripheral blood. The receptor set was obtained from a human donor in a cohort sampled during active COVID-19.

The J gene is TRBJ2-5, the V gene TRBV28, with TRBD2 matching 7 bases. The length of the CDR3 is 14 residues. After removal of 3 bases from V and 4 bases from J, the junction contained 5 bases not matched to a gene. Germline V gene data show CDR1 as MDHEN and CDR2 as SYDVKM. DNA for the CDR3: TGTGCCAGCAGTTTTTTTTCGGGAGGAGAGACCCAGTACTTC. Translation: CASSFFSGGETQYF.

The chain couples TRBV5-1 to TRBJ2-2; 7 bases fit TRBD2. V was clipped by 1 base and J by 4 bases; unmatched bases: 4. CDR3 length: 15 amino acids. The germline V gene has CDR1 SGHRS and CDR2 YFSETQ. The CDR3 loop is CASSLSGIGTGELFF. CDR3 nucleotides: TGCGCCAGCAGCTTGAGCGGGATTGGCACCGGGGAGCTGTTTTTT.

CDR3: CAIRGTANYGYTF. CDR3 DNA sequence: TGTGCCATCAGAGGGACAGCCAACTATGGCTACACCTTC. This chain connects TRBV10-3 to TRBJ1-2, with 7 bases identical to TRBD1. The CDR3 is 13 amino acids. Trimming cost V 6 bases and J 2 bases; bases outside gene matches: 3. Germline values: CDR1 ENHRY, CDR2 SYGVKD.

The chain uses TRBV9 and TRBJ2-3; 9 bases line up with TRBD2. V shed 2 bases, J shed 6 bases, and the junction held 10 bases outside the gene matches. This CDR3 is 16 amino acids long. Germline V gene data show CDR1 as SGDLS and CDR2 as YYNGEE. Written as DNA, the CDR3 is TGTGCCAGCAGCGTCAGCGGGGGGACCCTCCCGGATACGCAGTATTTT. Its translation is CASSVSGGTLPDTQYF. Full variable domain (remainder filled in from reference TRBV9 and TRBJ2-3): DSGVTQTPKHLITATGQRVTLRCSPRSGDLSVYWYQQSLDQGLQFLIQYYNGEERAKGNILERFSAQQFPDLHSELNLSSLELGDSALYFCASSVSGGTLPDTQYFGPGTRLTVL.

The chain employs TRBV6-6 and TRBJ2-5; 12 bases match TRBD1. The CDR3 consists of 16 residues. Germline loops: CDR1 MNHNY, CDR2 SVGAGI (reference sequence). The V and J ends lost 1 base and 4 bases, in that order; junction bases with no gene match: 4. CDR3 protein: CASSYLGTGGVETQYF. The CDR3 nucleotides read TGTGCCAGCAGTTACTTGGGGACAGGGGGCGTAGAGACCCAGTACTTC.

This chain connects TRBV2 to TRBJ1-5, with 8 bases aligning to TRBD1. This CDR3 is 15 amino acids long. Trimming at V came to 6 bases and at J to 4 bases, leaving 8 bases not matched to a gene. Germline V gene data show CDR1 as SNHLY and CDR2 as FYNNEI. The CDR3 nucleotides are TGTGCCAGCAGGGCCGGACAGGGAGTTAATCAGCCCCAGCATTTT. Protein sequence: CASRAGQGVNQPQHF.

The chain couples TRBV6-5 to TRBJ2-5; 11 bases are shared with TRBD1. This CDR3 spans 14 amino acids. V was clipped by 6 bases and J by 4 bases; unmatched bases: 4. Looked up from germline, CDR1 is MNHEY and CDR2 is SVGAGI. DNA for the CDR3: TGTGCCAGCAGGGACAGGGGGCTAGGAGAGACCCAGTACTTC. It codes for CASRDRGLGETQYF.

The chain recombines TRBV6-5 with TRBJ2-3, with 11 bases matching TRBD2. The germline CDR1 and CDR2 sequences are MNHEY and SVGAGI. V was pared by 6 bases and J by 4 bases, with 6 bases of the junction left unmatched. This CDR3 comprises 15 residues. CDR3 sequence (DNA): TGTGCCAGCAGGATAGCGGGGGGGCCTGCAGATACGCAGTATTTT. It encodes CASRIAGGPADTQYF.

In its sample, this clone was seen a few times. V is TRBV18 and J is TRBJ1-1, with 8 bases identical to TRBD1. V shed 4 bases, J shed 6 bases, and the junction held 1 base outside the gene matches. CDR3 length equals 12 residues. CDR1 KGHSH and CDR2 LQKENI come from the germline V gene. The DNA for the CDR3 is TGTGCCAGCTCACTACAGGGGGCTGAAGCTTTCTTT. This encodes CASSLQGAEAFF.

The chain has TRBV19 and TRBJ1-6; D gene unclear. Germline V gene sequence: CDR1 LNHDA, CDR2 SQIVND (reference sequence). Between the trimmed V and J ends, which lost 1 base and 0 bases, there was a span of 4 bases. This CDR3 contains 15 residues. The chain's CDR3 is CASSIAGSYNSPLHF. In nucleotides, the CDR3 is TGTGCCAGTAGTATAGCGGGCTCCTATAATTCACCCCTCCACTTT. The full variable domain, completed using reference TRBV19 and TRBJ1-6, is DGGITQSPKYLFRKEGQNVTLSCEQNLNHDAMYWYRQDPGQGLRLIYYSQIVNDFQKGDIAEGYSVSREKKESFPLTVTSAQKNPTAFYLCASSIAGSYNSPLHFGNGTRLTVT.

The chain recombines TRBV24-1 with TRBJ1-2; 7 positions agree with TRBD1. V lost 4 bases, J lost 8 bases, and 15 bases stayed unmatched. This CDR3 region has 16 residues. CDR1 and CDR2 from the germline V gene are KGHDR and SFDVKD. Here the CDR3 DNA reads TGTGCCACCAGTGACCACTATACAGGGGAAGTGGAGGGCTACACCTTC. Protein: CATSDHYTGEVEGYTF.

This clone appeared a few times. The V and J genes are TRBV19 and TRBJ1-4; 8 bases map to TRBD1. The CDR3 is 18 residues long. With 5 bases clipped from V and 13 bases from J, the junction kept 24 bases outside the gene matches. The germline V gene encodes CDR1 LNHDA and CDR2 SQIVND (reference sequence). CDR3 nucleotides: TGTGCCAGTAGTCATGGCCGCAGGGGACAGGATCTAAGCAGGGCACTGTTTTTT. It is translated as CASSHGRRGQDLSRALFF.

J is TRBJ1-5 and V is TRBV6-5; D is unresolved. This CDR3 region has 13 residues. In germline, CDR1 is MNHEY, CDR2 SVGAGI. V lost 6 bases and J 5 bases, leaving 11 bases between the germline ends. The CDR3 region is CASRAPADQPQHF. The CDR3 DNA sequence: TGTGCCAGCAGGGCGCCGGCGGATCAGCCCCAGCATTTT.

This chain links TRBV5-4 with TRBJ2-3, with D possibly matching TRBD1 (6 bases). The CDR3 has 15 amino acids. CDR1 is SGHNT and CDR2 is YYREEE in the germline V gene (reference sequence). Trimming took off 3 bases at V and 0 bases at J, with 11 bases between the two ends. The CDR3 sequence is CASSSGVLSTDTQYF. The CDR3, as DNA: TGTGCCAGCAGCTCAGGGGTACTCAGCACAGATACGCAGTATTTT. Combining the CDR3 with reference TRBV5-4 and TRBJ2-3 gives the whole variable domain ETGVTQSPTHLIKTRGQQVTLRCSSQSGHNTVSWYQQALGQGPQFIFQYYREEENGRGNFPPRFSGLQFPNYSSELNVNALELDDSALYLCASSSGVLSTDTQYFGPGTRLTVL.

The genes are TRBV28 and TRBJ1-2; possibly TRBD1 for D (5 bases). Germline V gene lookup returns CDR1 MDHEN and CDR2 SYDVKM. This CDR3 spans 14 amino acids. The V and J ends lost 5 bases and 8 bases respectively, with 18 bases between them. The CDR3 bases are TGTGCCAGCAGTCCTAGGGGAGGGAGAGACGGCTACACCTTC. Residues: CASSPRGGRDGYTF.

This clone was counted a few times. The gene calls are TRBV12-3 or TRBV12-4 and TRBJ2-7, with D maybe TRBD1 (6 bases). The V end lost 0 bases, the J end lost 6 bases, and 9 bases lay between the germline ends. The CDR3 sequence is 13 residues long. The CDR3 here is CASSLAVGGEQYF. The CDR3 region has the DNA TGTGCCAGCAGTTTAGCCGTAGGGGGCGAGCAGTACTTC.

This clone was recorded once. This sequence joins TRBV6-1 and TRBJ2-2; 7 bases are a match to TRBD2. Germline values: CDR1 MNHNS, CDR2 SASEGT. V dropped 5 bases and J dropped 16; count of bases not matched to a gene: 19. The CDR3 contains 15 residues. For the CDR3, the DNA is TGTGCCAGCAGTCATATCTCTCAACACCCCGGGGAGGGGTTTTTT. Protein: CASSHISQHPGEGFF.